The 7 T cell receptor beta chains listed next were all sequenced from one sample in a study of blood T cell repertoires in COVID-19. Using immunoSEQ multiplex PCR, the repertoire was profiled, and TCRdb retains in-frame clones only, with some absent. The repertoire holds 150,000 or so clones, around 86% seen once, with around 6.1% in the top ten. Sequences were obtained from peripheral blood. These receptors originate from an elderly man with acute or convalescent COVID-19.

This sequence joins TRBV6-1 and TRBJ1-6; D is perhaps TRBD1 (6 bases). Looked up from germline, CDR1 is MNHNS and CDR2 is SASEGT. The CDR3 loop spans 17 amino acids. V was trimmed by 4 bases and J by 0 bases, leaving 13 bases between them. This CDR3 reads CASSVAGGRSYNSPLHF. The CDR3 DNA reads TGTGCCAGCAGTGTCGCTGGGGGCCGCTCCTATAATTCACCCCTCCACTTT.

This chain joins TRBV7-9 and TRBJ2-7; 10 nucleotides align to TRBD1. The CDR3 loop spans 15 amino acids. V shed 5 bases and J 5 bases; nucleotides not matched to a gene: 9. Germline CDR1 and CDR2: SEHNR and FQNEAQ (reference sequence). The CDR3 loop reads CASSPAGDRGDEQYF. DNA of the CDR3: TGTGCCAGCAGCCCCGCGGGGGACAGGGGCGACGAGCAGTACTTC. Using reference TRBV7-9 and TRBJ2-7 for the parts outside the CDR3, the full variable domain is DTGVSQNPRHKITKRGQNVTFRCDPISEHNRLYWYRQTLGQGPEFLTYFQNEAQLEKSRLLSDRFSAERPKGSFSTLEIQRTEQGDSAMYLCASSPAGDRGDEQYFGPGTRLTVT.

The CDR3 DNA reads as TGTGCCAGCAGTGAAATTCGGAATGAGCAGTTCTTC. Its translation is CASSEIRNEQFF. This chain connects TRBV6-1 to TRBJ2-1; D not certain. This CDR3 region has 12 residues. V lost 2 bases and J lost 7, with 6 bases in between. Per germline, CDR1 MNHNS and CDR2 SASEGT.

This clone was observed a single time. The gene calls are TRBV19 and TRBJ1-3, with 10 bases aligning to TRBD1. The CDR3 extends over 16 amino acids. Trimming at V came to 4 bases and at J to 4 bases, leaving 7 bases not matched to a gene. Germline V lookup: CDR1 LNHDA, CDR2 SQIVND (reference sequence). This CDR3 is CASSSAGTGVGNTIYF. The CDR3 DNA is TGTGCCAGTAGTAGCGCCGGGACAGGGGTCGGAAACACCATATATTTT.

The chain has TRBV28 and TRBJ2-2; unclear D gene. This CDR3 comprises 15 residues. V was clipped by 4 bases and J by 4 bases, with 13 bases between them. Germline V lookup: CDR1 MDHEN, CDR2 SYDVKM. CDR3 bases: TGTGCCAGCAGTTGGTCCCGCACCGGCACCGGGGAGCTGTTTTTT. It yields the protein CASSWSRTGTGELFF.

The gene calls are TRBV5-1 and TRBJ2-2; tentative D call: TRBD2 (7 bases). The germline CDR1 and CDR2 sequences are SGHRS and YFSETQ. This CDR3 has 15 residues. Trimming shortened V by 3 bases and J by 4 bases, and 13 bases separated the two germline ends. CDR3 sequence: CASSWTAGLTGELFF. The CDR3 DNA sequence: TGCGCCAGCAGCTGGACAGCGGGGCTCACCGGGGAGCTGTTTTTT.

This clone was observed a few times. The rearrangement uses TRBV6-2 or TRBV6-3 and TRBJ2-7; 8 bases agree with TRBD2. Trimming took 6 bases from V and 3 from J; bases not matched to a gene: 10. CDR1 is MNHEY, CDR2 SVGEGT, per germline. CDR3 size: 15 residues. DNA for the CDR3: TGTGCCAGCAGCCAGCCGGGACTAGGTGGCTACGAGCAGTACTTC. Translating it yields CASSQPGLGGYEQYF.